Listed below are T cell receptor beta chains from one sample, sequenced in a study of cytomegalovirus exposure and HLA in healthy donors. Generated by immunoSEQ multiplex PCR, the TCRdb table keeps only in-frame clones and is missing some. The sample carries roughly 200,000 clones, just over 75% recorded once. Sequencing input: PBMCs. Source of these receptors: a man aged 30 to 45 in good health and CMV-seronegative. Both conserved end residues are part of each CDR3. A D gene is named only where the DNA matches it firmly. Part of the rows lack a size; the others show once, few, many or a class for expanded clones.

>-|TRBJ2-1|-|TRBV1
TGCACCAGCAGCCAAGACTCAATCCCCGGGCTAGCGGATAGGGGCAATGAGCAGTTCTTC
CTSSQDSIPGLADRGNEQFF
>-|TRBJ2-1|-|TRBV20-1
TGCAGTGGCGACACCTACAATGAGCAGTTCTTC
CSGDTYNEQFF
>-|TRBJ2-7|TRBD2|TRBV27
TGTGCCAGCAGTTCAACACTAGCGGGTCCCCGCTACGAGCAGTACTTC
CASSSTLAGPRYEQYF
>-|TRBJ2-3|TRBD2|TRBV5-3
TGTGCCAGAAGCTTAGCGGGAGGTCCCACAGATACGCAGTATTTT
CARSLAGGPTDTQYF
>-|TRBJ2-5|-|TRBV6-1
TGTGCCAGCAGTGAAGTTAGGGAGGCGTGGGAGACCCAGTACTTC
CASSEVREAWETQYF
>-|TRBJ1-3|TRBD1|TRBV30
TGTGCCTGGAGTGTAGCCAGGGGGCGAGGCACCATATATTTT
CAWSVARGRGTIYF
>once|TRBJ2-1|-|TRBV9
TGTGCCAGCAGTAGCGGTTTGGGCTCCTACAATGAGCAGTTCTTC
CASSSGLGSYNEQFF
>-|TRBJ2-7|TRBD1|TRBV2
TGTGCCAGCAGTGAAGCGCTTCTGGGGACAGTTTTGTACGAGCAGTACTTC
CASSEALLGTVLYEQYF
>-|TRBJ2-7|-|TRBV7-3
TGTGCCAGCAGCTTAACAGTCTCCGGGAGCGGGTACGAGCAGTACTTC
CASSLTVSGSGYEQYF
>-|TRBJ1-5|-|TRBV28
TGTGCCAGCACCCTGGGGGGGGCCGGGCAGCCCCAGCATTTT
CASTLGGAGQPQHF
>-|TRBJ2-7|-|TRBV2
TGTGCCAGCAGGGGCGACGAGGGCATATACGAGCAGTACTTC
CASRGDEGIYEQYF
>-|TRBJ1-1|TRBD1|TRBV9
TGTGCCAGCAGCGTTAATCCACAGGGGGGGTACACTGAAGCTTTCTTT
CASSVNPQGGYTEAFF
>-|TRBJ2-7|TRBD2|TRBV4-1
TGCGCCAGCAGCCAAGATGGCGGGCTAGCGGTGACCTACGAGCAGTACTTC
CASSQDGGLAVTYEQYF
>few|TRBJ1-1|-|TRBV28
TGTGCCAGCAGCCGGTTTGCGAACACTGAAGCTTTCTTT
CASSRFANTEAFF
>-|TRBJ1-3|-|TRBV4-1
TGCGCCAGCAGCCAAGTGAGGAGCTCTGGAAACACCATATATTTT
CASSQVRSSGNTIYF
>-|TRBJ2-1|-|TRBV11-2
TGTGCCAGCAGCTTTGGCCAGGGGAAGTTCTTC
CASSFGQGKFF
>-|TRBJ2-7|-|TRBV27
TGTGCCGGCAGGGATTGGGCAGGGGACCACGAGCAGTACTTC
CAGRDWAGDHEQYF